Below, 25 T cell receptor beta chains from the same sample are listed, as sequenced in a study of blood T cell repertoires in COVID-19. The assay was immunoSEQ multiplex PCR, and TCRdb's table has in-frame clones only and misses some. Of over 110,000 clones detected, 88% appear once; the ten largest clones hold around 1.9%. Sequencing was done on a sample of peripheral blood. Every receptor here comes from a man aged 70 or older with acute or convalescent COVID-19.

This clone showed up just once. The chain joins TRBV5-1 to TRBJ2-1, with 8 bases lining up with TRBD1. With V trimmed by 4 bases and J by 2 bases, 5 bases remained unmatched. Germline CDR1 is SGHRS and CDR2 is YFSETQ. The CDR3 extends over 15 amino acids. The CDR3 sequence is CASSRDRGTYNEQFF. As DNA, the CDR3 is TGCGCCAGCAGCCGCGACAGGGGCACCTACAATGAGCAGTTCTTC.

The rearrangement uses TRBV6-5 and TRBJ2-1, with D tentatively TRBD1 (5 bases). The germline gives CDR1 MNHEY, CDR2 SVGAGI. CDR3 size: 14 residues. V was pared by 5 bases and J by 6 bases, with 14 bases between. CDR3 bases: TGTGCCAGCAGTCCCAGGAAAGGGGCCAATGAGCAGTTCTTC. Translation gives CASSPRKGANEQFF.

The V gene is TRBV19, the J gene TRBJ2-3; perhaps TRBD2 as D (6 bases). Between the trimmed V and J ends, which lost 3 bases and 3 bases, there was a span of 19 bases. The CDR3 has 17 amino acids. Germline CDR1 and CDR2: LNHDA and SQIVND (reference sequence). The CDR3 loop is CASSMSGPRMLTDTQYF. CDR3 coding DNA: TGTGCCAGTAGTATGAGCGGGCCGAGAATGTTGACAGATACGCAGTATTTT.

The chain uses TRBV5-4 and TRBJ1-2; D may be TRBD1 (6 bases). Germline lookup yields CDR1 SGHNT and CDR2 YYREEE (reference sequence). This CDR3 is 14 amino acids long. V dropped 2 bases and J dropped 2 bases, with 10 bases sitting between them. CDR3 DNA: TGTGCCAGCAGCTTAGGGGGAGTCAACTATGGCTACACCTTC. Residues: CASSLGGVNYGYTF.

The chain is built from TRBV5-1 and TRBJ2-1; D is unclear. Germline CDR1 reads SGHRS; CDR2 reads YFSETQ. This CDR3 spans 14 amino acids. V was cut by 5 bases and J by 0 bases, with 9 bases left in between. The CDR3 is CASRRGSSYNEQFF. DNA of the CDR3: TGCGCCAGCAGGAGAGGCAGCTCCTACAATGAGCAGTTCTTC.

The chain links TRBV7-3 to TRBJ1-1; D remains ambiguous. CDR3 length equals 14 residues. CDR1 is SGHTA, CDR2 FQGTGA, per germline. The V and J ends lost 4 bases and 10 bases respectively, with 19 bases between them. CDR3 in amino acids: CASSSHPTPWRAFF. For the CDR3, the DNA is TGTGCCAGCAGCTCCCACCCGACCCCCTGGAGAGCTTTCTTT.

The rearrangement joins TRBV11-2 to TRBJ2-2; 9 bases map to TRBD2. The germline gives CDR1 SGHAT, CDR2 FQNNGV. This CDR3 contains 15 residues. With V trimmed by 2 bases and J by 7 bases, 5 bases remained unmatched. The CDR3 is CASSLLAGLDGELFF. CDR3 in DNA: TGTGCCAGCAGCTTACTAGCGGGGCTGGACGGGGAGCTGTTTTTT.

This clone came up once. CDR3: CASRRGSHTDTQYF. The CDR3, as DNA: TGTGCCAGCAGGAGGGGGTCACACACAGATACGCAGTATTTT. The chain uses TRBV2 and TRBJ2-3; TRBD1 might be the D (6 bases). The germline V and J ends were trimmed by 6 bases and 2 bases, with 12 bases remaining between them. CDR3 size: 14 residues. The germline CDR1 and CDR2 sequences are SNHLY and FYNNEI.

The chain uses TRBV28 and TRBJ2-5, with 9 bases lining up with TRBD2. V was pared by 6 bases and J by 5 bases, with 10 bases of the junction left unmatched. Germline loops: CDR1 MDHEN, CDR2 SYDVKM. The CDR3 is made up of 15 amino acids. The CDR3 here is CASRSPSGRIETQYF. Written as DNA, the CDR3 is TGTGCCAGCAGATCCCCCAGCGGGAGGATTGAGACCCAGTACTTC.

V usage is TRBV25-1 and J usage is TRBJ2-5, with TRBD2 as a possible D gene (5 bases). V lost 4 bases and J 4 bases, leaving 16 bases between the germline ends. The CDR3 contains 15 residues. Looked up from germline, CDR1 is MGHDK and CDR2 is SYGVNS. The CDR3 bases are TGTGCCAGCAGTGCGGCAGAGGGAAGAGGAGAGACCCAGTACTTC. This translates into CASSAAEGRGETQYF.

The chain employs TRBV28 and TRBJ2-7, with TRBD1 matching over 7 bases. The CDR3 is made up of 15 amino acids. Looked up from germline, CDR1 is MDHEN and CDR2 is SYDVKM. Trimming removed 6 bases from V and 1 base from J; junction bases left unmatched: 9. CDR3 sequence (DNA): TGTGCCAGCAGGTACCGGGACAGAGATTCCTACGAGCAGTACTTC. Residues: CASRYRDRDSYEQYF.

The chain is built from TRBV3-1 (or the pseudogene TRBV3-2) and TRBJ2-7; no reliable D call. There are 14 residues in the CDR3. From germline, CDR1 is LGHDT and CDR2 YNNKEL (reference sequence). Trimming removed 0 bases from V and 1 base from J, with 7 bases in between. As DNA, the CDR3 is TGTGCCAGCAGCCAAGACCTCGGTTCCTACGAGCAGTACTTC. This sequence encodes CASSQDLGSYEQYF.

The gene calls are TRBV7-7 and TRBJ1-5; 7 nucleotides align to TRBD1. This CDR3 is built from 16 residues. CDR1 is SSHAT and CDR2 is FNYEAQ in the germline V gene (reference sequence). V was pared by 3 bases and J by 3 bases, with 8 bases of the junction left unmatched. The CDR3 sequence: CASSLDRDSPNQPQHF. CDR3 bases: TGTGCCAGCAGCTTGGACCGGGACAGTCCCAATCAGCCCCAGCATTTT.

This clone came up once. V is TRBV7-5 and J is TRBJ1-6; TRBD1 is taken as the D call from the table, unchecked against the DNA. TRBV7-5 is classified as a pseudogene. The CDR3 sequence is 14 residues long. CDR3 DNA sequence: TGTGTCAGAAGCTGCCAGGATCATAATTCACCCCTCCACTTT. It encodes CVRSCQDHNSPLHF.

The chain carries TRBV6-5 and TRBJ2-5; 9 nucleotides line up with TRBD1. Trimming removed 5 bases from V and 4 bases from J; junction bases left unmatched: 8. The CDR3 runs 15 residues. The germline V gene encodes CDR1 MNHEY and CDR2 SVGAGI. This chain's CDR3 is CASSMGQGGGETQYF. Here the CDR3 DNA reads TGTGCCAGCAGTATGGGACAGGGAGGCGGAGAGACCCAGTACTTC.

V and J are TRBV7-2 and TRBJ1-5, with unresolved D. Germline CDR1 reads SGHTA; CDR2 reads FQGNSA. The length of the CDR3 is 15 residues. V was cut by 1 base and J by 0 bases, with 7 bases left in between. CDR3 loop: CASSLERNSNQPQHF. CDR3 bases: TGTGCCAGCAGCTTAGAGAGAAATAGCAATCAGCCCCAGCATTTT. The full variable domain, rest sourced from reference TRBV7-2 and TRBJ1-5, is GAGVSQSPSNKVTEKGKDVELRCDPISGHTALYWYRQSLGQGLEFLIYFQGNSAPDKSGLPSDRFSAERTGGSVSTLTIQRTQQEDSAVYLCASSLERNSNQPQHFGDGTRLSIL.

The CDR3 sequence is CAWTPLQGLGYTEAFF. CDR3 DNA: TGTGCCTGGACCCCTCTACAGGGATTGGGTTACACTGAAGCTTTCTTT. The chain is built from TRBV30 and TRBJ1-1, with D possibly matching TRBD1 (6 bases). CDR1 is GTSNPN and CDR2 is SVGIG in the germline V gene (reference sequence). The ends were cut back, 4 bases at V and 3 bases at J, with 21 bases in the middle. CDR3 length: 16 amino acids.

The chain carries TRBV27 and TRBJ1-2; 10 nucleotides match TRBD1. The CDR3 covers 15 residues. Germline V gives CDR1 MNHEY, CDR2 SMNVEV (reference sequence). The V segment lost 5 bases and the J segment 5 bases; nucleotides outside the gene matches: 8. The CDR3 is CASSPWDRGFYGYTF. CDR3 DNA: TGTGCCAGCAGTCCGTGGGACAGGGGCTTTTATGGCTACACCTTC.

The chain links TRBV7-8 to TRBJ2-1; 8 nucleotides line up with TRBD1. The CDR3 covers 15 residues. V shed 5 bases, J shed 9 bases, and the junction held 12 bases outside the gene matches. From germline, CDR1 is SGHVS and CDR2 FQNEAQ. CDR3 sequence (DNA): TGTGCCAGCAGCCAACAGGGGGTGCCTGATCTTGAGCAGTTCTTC. Protein product: CASSQQGVPDLEQFF.

This rearrangement joins TRBV28 to TRBJ1-1; D gene ambiguous. The CDR3 runs 17 residues. Germline lookup yields CDR1 MDHEN and CDR2 SYDVKM. The V end lost 2 bases, the J end lost 0 bases, and 16 bases lay between the germline ends. The CDR3 spells CASSLDGAEDMNTEAFF. The CDR3 DNA sequence: TGTGCCAGCAGTTTAGATGGAGCAGAGGATATGAACACTGAAGCTTTCTTT.

The chain employs TRBV27 and TRBJ1-3, with D perhaps matching TRBD1 (5 bases). V shed 5 bases and J shed 0 bases, with 8 bases lying between them. The V gene's germline CDR1 is MNHEY and CDR2 SMNVEV (reference sequence). The CDR3 loop spans 14 amino acids. CDR3 nucleotides: TGTGCCAGCAGTCTCAGGGACTCTGGAAACACCATATATTTT. Protein: CASSLRDSGNTIYF.

The V call is TRBV27, the J call TRBJ1-1; TRBD1 aligns across 8 bases. This CDR3 contains 11 residues. Germline V gene lookup returns CDR1 MNHEY and CDR2 SMNVEV (reference sequence). J was trimmed by 6 bases and V by 6 bases; bases with no gene match: 0. CDR3 DNA: TGTGCCAGCAGACAGGGGGCTGAAGCTTTCTTT. Encoded protein: CASRQGAEAFF.

This rearrangement joins TRBV12-3 or TRBV12-4 to TRBJ2-1; a weak D match, TRBD1 (6 bases). The V end was cut by 1 base, the J end by 7 bases, with 8 bases between. The CDR3 covers 13 residues. The CDR3 here is CASSLGGHNEQFF. The CDR3 bases are TGTGCCAGCAGTTTAGGGGGGCATAATGAGCAGTTCTTC.

The rearrangement joins TRBV7-8 to TRBJ1-2; TRBD1 matches at 11 bases. The ends lost 5 bases at V and 4 bases at J; junction bases unmatched: 6. This CDR3 has 15 amino acids. CDR1 and CDR2 from the germline V gene are SGHVS and FQNEAQ. Here the CDR3 DNA reads TGTGCCAGCAGCGGGGCCGGGACAGGGGGCTATGGCTACACCTTC. It specifies CASSGAGTGGYGYTF.

Note on this clone: Other DNA sequences from this sample encode an identical CDR3 as well. J is TRBJ1-2 and V is TRBV5-1; D ambiguous. The length of the CDR3 is 13 residues. Trimming cost V 0 bases and J 4 bases, with 7 bases left between them. Germline V CDR1 and CDR2: SGHRS, YFSETQ. DNA of the CDR3: TGCGCCAGCAGCTTGGACGGGAGCTATGGCTACACCTTC. This gives the protein CASSLDGSYGYTF.